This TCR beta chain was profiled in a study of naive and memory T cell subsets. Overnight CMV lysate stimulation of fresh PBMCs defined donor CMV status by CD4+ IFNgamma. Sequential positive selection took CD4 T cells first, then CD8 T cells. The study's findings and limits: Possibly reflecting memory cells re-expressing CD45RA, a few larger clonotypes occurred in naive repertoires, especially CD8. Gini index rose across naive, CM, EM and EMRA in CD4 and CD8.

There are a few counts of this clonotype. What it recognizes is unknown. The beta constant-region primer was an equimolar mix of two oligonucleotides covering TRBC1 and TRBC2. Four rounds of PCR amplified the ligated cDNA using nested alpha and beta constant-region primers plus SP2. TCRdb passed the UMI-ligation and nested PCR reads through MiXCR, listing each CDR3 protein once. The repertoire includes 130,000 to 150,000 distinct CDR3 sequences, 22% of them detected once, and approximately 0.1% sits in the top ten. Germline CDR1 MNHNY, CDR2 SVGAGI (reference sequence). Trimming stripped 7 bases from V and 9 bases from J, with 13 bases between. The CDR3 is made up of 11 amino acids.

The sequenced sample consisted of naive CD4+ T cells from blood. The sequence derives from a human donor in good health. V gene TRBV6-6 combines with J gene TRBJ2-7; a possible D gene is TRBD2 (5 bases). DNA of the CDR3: TGTGCCAGCATCTCCCGGGCGGGGCAGTACTTC. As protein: CASISRAGQYF.